One sample yielded the 30 T cell receptor beta chains listed below, sequenced in a study of PD-1 blockade in classical Hodgkin lymphoma. Method: immunoSEQ multiplex PCR; TCRdb's copy keeps in-frame clones and lacks some. The sample gives about 50,000 clones, approximately 90% of which show up once; around 5% is in the top ten. The patients all showed relapse after autologous stem cell transplantation, while their brentuximab vedotin exposure varied. Material: peripheral blood mononuclear cells (PBMCs), obtained before the second cycle of nivolumab. Receptor source: a human donor with classical Hodgkin lymphoma.

This chain links TRBV4-1 with TRBJ2-6; D is uncertain. Trimming took 0 bases from V and 4 from J, leaving 10 bases between them. This CDR3 is built from 16 residues. CDR1 MGHRA and CDR2 YSYEKL come from the germline V gene. CDR3 sequence: CASSQDRWGGANVLTF. DNA for the CDR3: TGCGCCAGCAGCCAAGATCGCTGGGGAGGGGCCAACGTCCTGACTTTC.

This clone was detected only a few times. The chain has TRBV7-9 and TRBJ2-7, with 10 positions matching TRBD1. Germline loops: CDR1 SEHNR, CDR2 FQNEAQ (reference sequence). V shed 4 bases and J 5 bases; nucleotides not matched to a gene: 8. CDR3 size: 15 residues. CDR3 sequence reads: CASSSSGTGVNEQYF. CDR3 bases: TGTGCCAGCAGCTCCTCCGGGACAGGGGTCAACGAGCAGTACTTC.

The chain uses TRBV6-6 and TRBJ2-7, with D hard to call. Germline CDR1 MNHNY, CDR2 SVGAGI (reference sequence). Trimming removed 3 bases at V and 3 bases at J, with 12 bases between. CDR3 length equals 14 residues. The CDR3 sequence: CASSYSDSDYEQYF. Written as DNA, the CDR3 is TGTGCCAGCAGTTATTCCGACTCGGACTACGAGCAGTACTTC.

This clone was detected only a few times. The chain couples TRBV28 to TRBJ2-7, with TRBD1 identical over 8 bases. CDR3 length: 15 amino acids. Germline V gene data show CDR1 as MDHEN and CDR2 as SYDVKM. V lost 5 bases, J lost 2 bases, and 8 bases stayed unmatched. Written as DNA, the CDR3 is TGTGCCAGCAGTCCGACAGGGGCCAAAGCCTACGAGCAGTACTTC. Protein sequence: CASSPTGAKAYEQYF.

This rearrangement joins TRBV6-6 to TRBJ1-2; D might be TRBD1 (5 bases). The germline gives CDR1 MNHNY, CDR2 SVGAGI (reference sequence). The V end was cut by 2 bases, the J end by 3 bases, with 10 bases between. The CDR3 covers 14 residues. The CDR3 DNA reads as TGTGCCAGCAGTTACACCCCGACAGACTATGGCTACACCTTC. Its translation: CASSYTPTDYGYTF.

The chain links TRBV7-9 to TRBJ1-3; D remains ambiguous. The germline V gene encodes CDR1 SEHNR and CDR2 FQNEAQ (reference sequence). V was cut by 4 bases and J by 0 bases, with 10 bases left in between. The CDR3 runs 15 residues. The CDR3 bases are TGTGCCAGCAGCTCCACAGCCTTCTCTGGAAACACCATATATTTT. This codes for CASSSTAFSGNTIYF.

The CDR3: CASHATTYNEQFF. DNA for the CDR3: TGTGCCAGCCATGCCACTACCTACAATGAGCAGTTCTTC. The chain joins TRBV2 to TRBJ2-1; no firm D call. V was pared by 8 bases and J by 2 bases, with 10 bases between. Germline lookup yields CDR1 SNHLY and CDR2 FYNNEI. This CDR3 region has 13 residues.

V usage is TRBV19 and J usage is TRBJ2-1; a possible D gene is TRBD2 (6 bases). Germline values: CDR1 LNHDA, CDR2 SQIVND (reference sequence). The V end was cut by 3 bases, the J end by 14 bases, with 11 bases between. The CDR3 covers 11 residues. The CDR3 loop reads CASSIGGAKFF. CDR3 bases: TGTGCCAGTAGTATTGGAGGGGCGAAGTTCTTC.

CDR3 nucleotides: TGCGCCAGCAGCTTGGGTGCTAGCGGGGGATCCCAGTACTTC. This codes for CASSLGASGGSQYF. J is TRBJ2-5 and V is TRBV5-1; TRBD2 matches 10 bases. The CDR3 consists of 14 residues. J lost 9 bases, V lost 0 bases, and 5 bases had no gene match. Germline CDR1 and CDR2: SGHRS and YFSETQ.

V usage is TRBV6-5 and J usage is TRBJ1-2; 9 bases map to TRBD1. J lost 4 bases, V lost 8 bases, and 11 bases had no gene match. The CDR3 contains 15 residues. CDR1 and CDR2 from the germline V gene are MNHEY and SVGAGI. The CDR3 is CASASTGTGFYGYTF. The DNA of the CDR3 is TGTGCCAGCGCGTCGACCGGGACAGGGTTCTATGGCTACACCTTC.

The chain joins TRBV10-1 to TRBJ2-7; 8 positions match TRBD1. The CDR3 is made up of 12 amino acids. Germline CDR1 is WNHNN and CDR2 is SYGVQD (reference sequence). V lost 6 bases and J lost 5; bases outside the gene matches: 3. This CDR3 reads CASRDRVHEQYF. The DNA of the CDR3 is TGCGCCAGCAGGGACAGGGTCCACGAGCAGTACTTC.

With respect to this clone: This sample includes further DNA sequences coding for the same CDR3. The V call is TRBV5-1, the J call TRBJ1-5; D is uncertain. Germline V gene sequence: CDR1 SGHRS, CDR2 YFSETQ. The V end was cut by 0 bases, the J end by 0 bases, with 7 bases between. This CDR3 has 15 residues. CDR3 nucleotide sequence: TGCGCCAGCAGCTTGGAAGGCAGTAGCAATCAGCCCCAGCATTTT. It yields the protein CASSLEGSSNQPQHF.

This chain links TRBV5-6 with TRBJ1-2; maybe TRBD1 (5 bases). This CDR3 is built from 16 residues. V gave up 2 bases and J gave up 6 bases, with 20 bases separating them. Germline values: CDR1 SGHDT, CDR2 YYEEEE. The CDR3 DNA follows: TGTGCCAGCAGCTTTGGGGGAACACCGGGAAATAATGGCTACACCTTC. It specifies CASSFGGTPGNNGYTF.

The CDR3 DNA follows: TGTGCCAGCAGTGACGGACAGAACACCGGGGAGCTGTTTTTT. Translation gives CASSDGQNTGELFF. The chain uses TRBV6-4 and TRBJ2-2; tentatively, D is TRBD1 (5 bases). Germline V lookup: CDR1 MRHNA, CDR2 SNTAGT. This CDR3 has 14 residues. The V gene lost 2 bases and the J gene lost 1 base, with 5 bases spanning the gap.

The chain links TRBV7-9 to TRBJ2-2; 7 nucleotides align to TRBD2. Germline loops: CDR1 SEHNR, CDR2 FQNEAQ (reference sequence). This CDR3 has 16 amino acids. Germline trimming cut 1 base from V and 5 bases from J; bases unmatched to any gene: 7. In DNA form, the CDR3 reads TGTGCCAGCAGCTTAGACAGGCCGGGGGGTACCGGGGAGCTGTTTTTT. This gives the protein CASSLDRPGGTGELFF.

This clone occurred a few times. The V and J genes are TRBV5-1 and TRBJ1-5, with D unclear. The germline V and J ends were trimmed by 0 bases and 4 bases, with 11 bases remaining between them. The germline gives CDR1 SGHRS, CDR2 YFSETQ. The CDR3 has 15 amino acids. The CDR3 DNA reads TGCGCCAGCAGCTTGGGGGCGGGGAATAATCAGCCCCAGCATTTT. Protein sequence: CASSLGAGNNQPQHF.

V gene TRBV2 combines with J gene TRBJ2-5, with a possible D match to TRBD2 (5 bases). Trimming left V 1 base short and J 10 bases short, with 13 bases between. Germline V lookup: CDR1 SNHLY, CDR2 FYNNEI. The CDR3 sequence is 13 residues long. This CDR3 is CASSEGVGLFQYF. The DNA of the CDR3 is TGTGCCAGCAGTGAAGGTGTAGGACTCTTCCAGTACTTC.

This clone is a singleton in its sample. V and J are TRBV19 and TRBJ2-5, with 8 nucleotides matching TRBD2. Trimming at V came to 6 bases and at J to 5 bases, leaving 8 bases not matched to a gene. This CDR3 is 14 amino acids long. Germline assignment: CDR1 LNHDA and CDR2 SQIVND (reference sequence). The CDR3 is CASSPGGGGETQYF. CDR3 nucleotides: TGTGCCAGTAGCCCCGGGGGGGGCGGCGAGACCCAGTACTTC.

The gene calls are TRBV20-1 and TRBJ1-4; D remains ambiguous. Germline assignment: CDR1 DFQATT and CDR2 SNEGSKA (reference sequence). The CDR3 runs 10 residues. Trimming cost V 6 bases and J 8 bases, with 7 bases left between them. The CDR3 nucleotides read TGCAGTGCCACTAGCGAAAAACTGTTTTTT. Its translation is CSATSEKLFF.

This chain links TRBV9 with TRBJ2-2, with D possibly TRBD1 on 5 matching bases. Trimming pared 3 bases from V and 3 bases from J, leaving 12 bases between. Germline lookup yields CDR1 SGDLS and CDR2 YYNGEE. This CDR3 comprises 15 residues. As DNA, the CDR3 is TGTGCCAGCAGCGACCGAACAGGCTACACCGGGGAGCTGTTTTTT. It encodes CASSDRTGYTGELFF.

This clone was picked up one time. As DNA, the CDR3 is TGTGCCAGCAGCTTGGCGGTAGGACAGGGAGGCACTGAAGCTTTCTTT. Protein: CASSLAVGQGGTEAFF. The chain carries TRBV5-4 and TRBJ1-1; 8 bases are shared with TRBD1. CDR3 length equals 16 residues. The J segment lost 4 bases and the V segment lost 0 bases, leaving 8 bases of the junction unmatched. From germline, CDR1 is SGHNT and CDR2 YYREEE (reference sequence).

The chain couples TRBV7-9 to TRBJ2-7, with 7 positions matching TRBD1. Germline-derived CDR1 and CDR2 are SEHNR and FQNEAQ (reference sequence). V gave up 4 bases and J gave up 3 bases; unmatched junction bases: 12. The CDR3 totals 16 residues. The CDR3 spells CASSSSGGRASYEQYF. The CDR3 coding sequence is TGTGCCAGCAGCTCCTCAGGGGGACGAGCGAGCTACGAGCAGTACTTC.

Only one count was recorded for this clone. The J gene is TRBJ1-1, the V gene TRBV6-6, with a tentative D call TRBD1 (5 bases). The length of the CDR3 is 14 residues. V lost 8 bases and J 4 bases, leaving 17 bases between the germline ends. Germline V gene lookup returns CDR1 MNHNY and CDR2 SVGAGI (reference sequence). CDR3 DNA sequence: TGTGCCAGCGTGGGTCGGGGCGGGAGCACTGAAGCTTTCTTT. As protein: CASVGRGGSTEAFF.

This clone was counted a few times. The chain joins TRBV6-5 to TRBJ1-5, with 7 positions matching TRBD1. Trimming at V came to 6 bases and at J to 3 bases, leaving 8 bases not matched to a gene. The CDR3 has 15 residues. The germline V gene encodes CDR1 MNHEY and CDR2 SVGAGI. The CDR3: CASRARTGINQPQHF. As DNA, the CDR3 is TGTGCCAGCAGAGCCAGGACAGGAATCAATCAGCCCCAGCATTTT.

The V and J genes are TRBV28 and TRBJ1-1; D gene uncertain. CDR1 and CDR2 from the germline V gene are MDHEN and SYDVKM. V lost 2 bases to trimming and J lost 1 base, with 11 bases between them. There are 15 residues in the CDR3. The CDR3 coding sequence is TGTGCCAGCAGTTTACTTCGGTCCGCGAACACTGAAGCTTTCTTT. This encodes CASSLLRSANTEAFF. The full variable domain, with the rest looked up from reference TRBV28 and TRBJ1-1, is DVKVTQSSRYLVKRTGEKVFLECVQDMDHENMFWYRQDPGLGLRLIYFSYDVKMKEKGDIPEGYSVSREKKERFSLILESASTNQTSMYLCASSLLRSANTEAFFGQGTRLTVV.

CDR3 loop: CASSFTPGQGNEQYF. The CDR3 DNA is TGCGCCAGCAGCTTCACCCCGGGACAGGGTAACGAGCAGTACTTC. The chain couples TRBV5-1 to TRBJ2-5; 9 positions match TRBD1. The J call is uncertain, as TRBJ2-7 better fits the DNA end. CDR1 is SGHRS and CDR2 is YFSETQ in the germline V gene. The CDR3 spans 15 residues.

This clone is medium-sized. The V call is TRBV9, the J call TRBJ2-3; 9 positions agree with TRBD2. Germline CDR1 SGDLS, CDR2 YYNGEE. CDR3 length equals 14 residues. Unmatched junction bases numbered 3, after V lost 7 bases and J lost 0 bases. In DNA, the CDR3 is TGTGCCAGCTGCGGGGGGGCCAGCACAGATACGCAGTATTTT. It specifies CASCGGASTDTQYF.

V is TRBV7-6 and J is TRBJ2-7; 9 nucleotides match TRBD1. With 4 bases clipped from V and 2 bases from J, the junction kept 9 bases outside the gene matches. The CDR3 is made up of 16 amino acids. Germline loops: CDR1 SGHVS, CDR2 FNYEAQ. The CDR3 loop is CASSYVRDRATYEQYF. CDR3 DNA: TGTGCCAGCAGCTATGTCCGGGACAGGGCGACCTACGAGCAGTACTTC.

The V and J genes are TRBV5-1 and TRBJ2-7; D might be TRBD1 or TRBD2, each matching 7 bases. Trimming pared 0 bases from V and 1 base from J, leaving 14 bases between. The CDR3 extends over 16 amino acids. Germline loops: CDR1 SGHRS, CDR2 YFSETQ. CDR3 coding DNA: TGCGCCAGCAGCTTGGTTGGGACAGCGGGATCCTACGAGCAGTACTTC. Protein sequence: CASSLVGTAGSYEQYF.

V gene TRBV5-5 combines with J gene TRBJ2-1; D is unresolved. This CDR3 region has 15 residues. Trimming shortened V by 1 base and J by 0 bases, and 8 bases separated the two germline ends. CDR1 and CDR2 (germline): SGHKS, YYEKEE (reference sequence). CDR3 nucleotides: TGTGCCAGCAGCTTGTGGATAAGCTCCTACAATGAGCAGTTCTTC. Amino acid sequence: CASSLWISSYNEQFF.